A single T cell receptor beta chain is shown here with its context. The V gene's germline CDR1 is SGHVS and CDR2 FQNEAQ. The length of the CDR3 is 17 residues. These data come from a study of T cells expressing NK-cell markers. TCRdb re-called the 5' RACE reads and shows each CDR3 protein once, DNA omitted. The sample yields fewer than 40,000 distinct CDR3 sequences, of which the top ten take up approximately 60%. Sequenced: blood T cells: a sorted CD56 or NKG2C T cell subset, CD4+ or CD8+ T cells, or bulk PBMC T cells (not recorded which). This receptor was identified in a woman aged 18-70 years in good health. This rearrangement joins TRBV7-8 to TRBJ2-5; the D call from TCRdb, TRBD1, cannot be confirmed without DNA. CDR3 region: CASSLGDTGSGQETQYF.